The rows below give T cell receptor beta chains drawn from one sample of a study of OX40 agonist ivuxolimab in advanced cancers. The repertoire was sequenced with immunoSEQ multiplex PCR; TCRdb's copy has only in-frame clones and lacks some. The top ten clones hold 9% to 12% of a sample with about 48,000 clones, about 83% of them seen once. Sample: CD4+ or CD8+ T cells sorted from blood, taken in a trial of the OX40 agonist ivuxolimab. These receptors came from an adult with an advanced solid tumor such as melanoma, head and neck, liver or kidney cancer. CDR3s include the opening cysteine and the closing phenylalanine or tryptophan. D genes are given only for firm matches. Part of the rows lack a size; the others show once, few, many or a class for expanded clones.

DNA,CDR3,J,D,size,V
TGTGCCACCCGTCAGGGGGCAGGTGAGCAGTTCTTC,CATRQGAGEQFF,TRBJ2-1,TRBD1,-,TRBV6-4
TGTGCCAGCAGCCTCAACAGGGGGACCGGGGAGCTGTTTTTT,CASSLNRGTGELFF,TRBJ2-2,TRBD1,-,TRBV7-3
TGCAGTGCGGACAGCACCTACGAGCAGTACTTC,CSADSTYEQYF,TRBJ2-7,-,-,TRBV20-1
TGTGCCAGCAGTGTGCCACTAGCGGCCTACGAGCAGTACTTC,CASSVPLAAYEQYF,TRBJ2-7,TRBD2,-,TRBV2
TGTGCCAGCAGTTACTCGATAGGGAACCTGGTCAATGAGCAGTTCTTC,CASSYSIGNLVNEQFF,TRBJ2-1,-,-,TRBV6-5
TGTGCCAGCAGCCCTGAGCGGGACCGGGAGGGCTACACCTTC,CASSPERDREGYTF,TRBJ1-2,-,-,TRBV9
TGTGCCAGCAGCCAAGGGACTGAAGCTTTCTTT,CASSQGTEAFF,TRBJ1-1,-,-,TRBV14
TGTGCCAGCAGAATAGACAGGGGGTGGTACGAGCAGTACTTC,CASRIDRGWYEQYF,TRBJ2-7,TRBD1,-,TRBV6-1
TGTGCCAGCAGCCCCTATTATGGATCCTACGAGCAGTACTTC,CASSPYYGSYEQYF,TRBJ2-7,-,-,TRBV6-5
TGTGCCAGTAGTCTACGACAGGGGAATCAGCCCCAGCATTTT,CASSLRQGNQPQHF,TRBJ1-5,TRBD1,-,TRBV19
TGTGCCACCAGCAGCGACAGGGCCAACGAGCAGTACTTC,CATSSDRANEQYF,TRBJ2-7,TRBD1,-,TRBV15
TGTGCCAGCAGCTCGAGTCTGATTGGGAACTATGGCTACACCTTC,CASSSSLIGNYGYTF,TRBJ1-2,-,-,TRBV13
TGTGCCAGCAGCCTCGGAGCCTACAATGAGCAGTTCTTC,CASSLGAYNEQFF,TRBJ2-1,-,-,TRBV11-2
TGTGCCAGCAGCTCTCCAACCGGGACTAGCGAAAGCTTGGGATCAAATGAGCAGTTCTTC,CASSSPTGTSESLGSNEQFF,TRBJ2-1,TRBD2,-,TRBV11-3
TGTGCCAGCCAGGGGGCGGCTGACGGCTACACCTTC,CASQGAADGYTF,TRBJ1-2,TRBD1,-,TRBV28
TGCGCCAGCAGTCAATCCCCGGGACAGCCGAACACTGAAGCTTTCTTT,CASSQSPGQPNTEAFF,TRBJ1-1,TRBD1,once,TRBV23-1
TGTGCCAGCAGTGAATGGTTGGGGCAGGTCAATCAGCCCCAGCATTTT,CASSEWLGQVNQPQHF,TRBJ1-5,-,-,TRBV6-1
TGTGCCAGCAGCGTAGGGGGGTACGAGCAGTACTTC,CASSVGGYEQYF,TRBJ2-7,-,-,TRBV6-6
TGTGCCAGCAGTCCACAGGGGTCCTACAATGAGCAGTTCTTC,CASSPQGSYNEQFF,TRBJ2-1,TRBD1,-,TRBV6-5
TGCAGCGTAAGGGACAGGGATGGCTACACCTTC,CSVRDRDGYTF,TRBJ1-2,TRBD1,-,TRBV29-1
TGTGCCAGCAGCTTAAATCCGGCGGGAGGCTACGAGCAGTACTTC,CASSLNPAGGYEQYF,TRBJ2-7,TRBD2,once,TRBV11-3
TGTGCCAGCAGCCCCGACTCCCCTGATGGCTACACCTTC,CASSPDSPDGYTF,TRBJ1-2,-,medium-sized,TRBV7-6
TGTGCCAGTAGTCCCGAGACAGGTAGCGACCAAGGAGTCCGGAGGTTGAAAGCTTTCTTT,CASSPETGSDQGVRRLKAFF,TRBJ1-1,-,-,TRBV19
TGTGCCAGCAGCTTACAGCCCAGGGGTTGGGGTATAGGGGGGGCCTACAATGAGCAGTTCTTC,CASSLQPRGWGIGGAYNEQFF,TRBJ2-1,-,-,TRBV7-8
TGTGCCAGCAGCCTCGACGAGAATGAGCAGTTCTTC,CASSLDENEQFF,TRBJ2-1,-,once,TRBV7-3
TGTGCCAGCAGTATACGGCCCCCGGGTCGCTTCTATGGCTACACCTTC,CASSIRPPGRFYGYTF,TRBJ1-2,-,-,TRBV9
TGTGCCAGCACCCTAGCGGGGACTAACACCGGGGAGCTGTTTTTT,CASTLAGTNTGELFF,TRBJ2-2,TRBD2,-,TRBV7-6
TGTGCCAGCTCACCACGGGGGGACAGGGCGAACACTGAAGCTTTCTTT,CASSPRGDRANTEAFF,TRBJ1-1,TRBD1,once,TRBV18
TGCAGCGTGAAATGGAGCTCCTACGAGCAGTACTTC,CSVKWSSYEQYF,TRBJ2-7,-,-,TRBV29-1
TGTGCCAGCAGCGGAAATCAGGGGGTTTGGGATGAGCAGTTCTTC,CASSGNQGVWDEQFF,TRBJ2-1,TRBD1,-,TRBV11-2
TGTGCCAGCAGCTTACCCCATGGACAGGGAAGAGAGGAAAAACTGTTTTTT,CASSLPHGQGREEKLFF,TRBJ1-4,TRBD1,-,TRBV7-6
TGTGCCAGCAGCGTAATGGCGGGGGGTCAGAATGAGCAGTTCTTC,CASSVMAGGQNEQFF,TRBJ2-1,TRBD2,-,TRBV9
TGTGCCAGCAGCCTCGGACAGGGATCTGGAAACACCATATATTTT,CASSLGQGSGNTIYF,TRBJ1-3,TRBD1,-,TRBV7-6
TGCGCCAGCAGCCAAGATCGAACTAGTACGGCCGTCGAGCAGTACTTC,CASSQDRTSTAVEQYF,TRBJ2-7,-,-,TRBV4-1
TGTGCCAGCAGCTCAGGGGGCGGCGAGCAGTACTTC,CASSSGGGEQYF,TRBJ2-7,TRBD1,-,TRBV5-6
TGTGCCAGTAGTACGCCGGGACTAGCTTACGAGCAGTACTTC,CASSTPGLAYEQYF,TRBJ2-7,TRBD2,-,TRBV19
TGTGCCAGTAGTAACGGACAGGGCCTCACTGAAGCTTTCTTT,CASSNGQGLTEAFF,TRBJ1-1,TRBD1,-,TRBV19
TGTGCCAGCAGCTGGTTGGGGGAGCAGTACTTC,CASSWLGEQYF,TRBJ2-7,-,few,TRBV5-4
TGTGCCAGCAGCTTAGGGGGGACAGGGCTCTCCTACGAGCAGTACTTC,CASSLGGTGLSYEQYF,TRBJ2-7,TRBD1,-,TRBV7-2
TGTGCCAGCAGCTTGGAGGGAGTCTCCTACGAGCAGTACTTC,CASSLEGVSYEQYF,TRBJ2-7,-,-,TRBV5-6
TGTGCCAGCAGCCAAGGGGCCGCCTTGAACACTGAAGCTTTCTTT,CASSQGAALNTEAFF,TRBJ1-1,-,-,TRBV4-2
TGTGCCAGTAGAAAGACTAGCGGGGATCAAGAGACCCAGTACTTC,CASRKTSGDQETQYF,TRBJ2-5,TRBD2,few,TRBV19
TGTGCCAGCAGCTTTAGGACTAGCGGGAGCTACGAGCAGTACTTC,CASSFRTSGSYEQYF,TRBJ2-7,TRBD2,-,TRBV7-2
TGCAGCGCCGAATCTGGACAGGACAATGAGCAGTTCTTC,CSAESGQDNEQFF,TRBJ2-1,TRBD1,once,TRBV29-1
TGCGCCAGCAGCTTGGCCGGACTAGCGGGGGCCTACAATGAGCAGTTCTTC,CASSLAGLAGAYNEQFF,TRBJ2-1,TRBD2,-,TRBV5-1
TGTGCCAGCAGCAACTTGGGACAGGGAGAGAAAAACACTGAAGCTTTCTTT,CASSNLGQGEKNTEAFF,TRBJ1-1,TRBD1,-,TRBV7-9